This T cell receptor (beta chain) is from a study of T cell clones after liver transplantation. About the research overall: Draws occurred before transplant, before withdrawal, and after complete or failed withdrawal.

Clones were read by immunoSEQ multiplex PCR, and TCRdb kept only the in-frame ones, dropping some. The repertoire holds about 99,000 clones, roughly 80% seen once, with approximately 3% in the top ten. Germline V gene data show CDR1 as SNHLY and CDR2 as FYNNEI. Trimming shortened V by 3 bases and J by 7 bases, and 10 bases separated the two germline ends. This CDR3 region has 13 residues. This material consisted of CD4+ T cells from blood, taken around 44 months after liver transplant. V and J are TRBV2 and TRBJ1-5, with D unresolved. The sequence came from a human patient who received a liver transplant. Some T cells may be provided by the graft donor. The DNA of the CDR3 is TGTGCCAGCAGTGATGATCTCGGGCAGCCCCAGCATTTT. It yields the protein CASSDDLGQPQHF.